Shown below are 19 T cell receptor beta chains from a single sample sequenced in a study of cytomegalovirus exposure and HLA in healthy donors. PCR was performed using 60 Vbeta and 13 Jbeta primers. Profiled with immunoSEQ multiplex PCR; TCRdb holds only in-frame clones, not every one. The sample has about 63,000 clones, around 80% seen once. Sequencing input: PBMCs. The source is a woman aged 30 to 39 in good health and CMV-seronegative.

The chain recombines TRBV9 with TRBJ2-2; no clear D. Between the trimmed V and J ends, which lost 3 bases and 3 bases, there was a span of 12 bases. The germline V gene encodes CDR1 SGDLS and CDR2 YYNGEE. The CDR3 consists of 15 residues. The CDR3 sequence: CASSASVQYTGELFF. The CDR3 region has the DNA TGTGCCAGCAGCGCCTCGGTCCAATACACCGGGGAGCTGTTTTTT.

This sequence joins TRBV6-6 and TRBJ2-2, with 7 positions matching TRBD1. CDR3 length: 15 amino acids. V lost 5 bases to trimming and J lost 7 bases; unmatched junction nucleotides: 10. CDR1 MNHNY and CDR2 SVGAGI come from the germline V gene (reference sequence). In nucleotides, the CDR3 is TGTGCCAGCAGTCTCGACAGGGTCGCCATCGGGGAGCTGTTTTTT. Translating it yields CASSLDRVAIGELFF.

The chain joins TRBV6-5 to TRBJ1-3; 9 nucleotides agree with TRBD1. Germline assignment: CDR1 MNHEY and CDR2 SVGAGI. The CDR3 has 15 amino acids. V dropped 4 bases and J dropped 4; count of bases not matched to a gene: 5. The CDR3 region has the DNA TGTGCCAGCAGTTCTTGGGACAGGGCCGGAAACACCATATATTTT. Amino acids: CASSSWDRAGNTIYF.

The J gene is TRBJ2-1, the V gene TRBV7-6, with 7 positions matching TRBD1. The germline gives CDR1 SGHVS, CDR2 FNYEAQ. The CDR3 covers 15 residues. The ends lost 4 bases at V and 2 bases at J; junction bases unmatched: 5. CDR3: CASSSGTATYNEQFF. The CDR3 region has the DNA TGTGCCAGCAGCTCTGGGACAGCCACCTACAATGAGCAGTTCTTC.

The V gene is TRBV5-1, the J gene TRBJ2-4; TRBD1 is a possible D gene (6 bases). Germline CDR1 reads SGHRS; CDR2 reads YFSETQ. V lost 0 bases and J 2 bases, leaving 12 bases between the germline ends. The CDR3 loop spans 16 amino acids. CDR3 bases: TGCGCCAGCAGCTTGGCAGGGGAAGTTCCCAAAAACATTCAGTACTTC. This encodes CASSLAGEVPKNIQYF.

V and J are TRBV5-5 and TRBJ1-1; D unresolved. Looked up from germline, CDR1 is SGHKS and CDR2 is YYEKEE (reference sequence). The CDR3 extends over 15 amino acids. Trimming removed 0 bases from V and 10 bases from J, with 19 bases in between. CDR3 protein: CASSLAPYNQAGAFF. The CDR3 DNA sequence: TGTGCCAGCAGCTTGGCTCCCTACAACCAGGCGGGAGCTTTCTTT.

CDR3 nucleotide sequence: TGTGCCAGCTCACCGGCAAGTGCACTAGCGGGGGACACAGATACGCAGTATTTT. This gives the protein CASSPASALAGDTDTQYF. This chain joins TRBV18 and TRBJ2-3; TRBD2 aligns across 11 bases. The trim removed 3 bases at V and 2 bases at J, leaving 10 bases unmatched. Per germline, CDR1 KGHSH and CDR2 LQKENI. The CDR3 consists of 18 residues.

This chain connects TRBV19 to TRBJ2-3, with D tentatively TRBD1 (5 bases). Trimming removed 5 bases at V and 2 bases at J, with 11 bases between. This CDR3 spans 14 amino acids. CDR1 is LNHDA and CDR2 is SQIVND in the germline V gene (reference sequence). The CDR3 DNA is TGTGCCAGTAGTCGCGTGACAGTCACAGATACGCAGTATTTT. It specifies CASSRVTVTDTQYF.

The rearrangement uses TRBV11-3 and TRBJ2-3; 15 bases align to TRBD2. Germline loops: CDR1 SGHNT, CDR2 YENEEA. CDR3 length: 17 amino acids. V lost 5 bases, J lost 0 bases, and 3 bases stayed unmatched. CDR3 in DNA: TGTGCCAGCAGCCCAGGACTAGCGGGAGGGAGCACAGATACGCAGTATTTT. This sequence encodes CASSPGLAGGSTDTQYF. Full variable domain (remainder filled in from reference TRBV11-3 and TRBJ2-3): EAGVVQSPRYKIIEKKQPVAFWCNPISGHNTLYWYLQNLGQGPELLIRYENEEAVDDSQLPKDRFSAERLKGVDSTLKIQPAELGDSAVYLCASSPGLAGGSTDTQYFGPGTRLTVL.

This clone was detected only a few times. The chain couples TRBV19 to TRBJ2-1, with a possible D match to TRBD2 (7 bases). V was trimmed by 4 bases and J by 7 bases, leaving 11 bases between them. The CDR3 is 13 amino acids. CDR1 is LNHDA, CDR2 SQIVND, per germline (reference sequence). CDR3 sequence reads: CASSTKGGNEQFF. CDR3 in DNA: TGTGCCAGTAGTACCAAGGGGGGGAATGAGCAGTTCTTC.

The chain combines TRBV11-3 with TRBJ2-3; no firm D call. The CDR3 is 13 amino acids. Looked up from germline, CDR1 is SGHNT and CDR2 is YENEEA. V was clipped by 5 bases and J by 5 bases, with 11 bases between them. Written as DNA, the CDR3 is TGTGCCAGCAGCGTCAACAGATTAGATACGCAGTATTTT. It specifies CASSVNRLDTQYF.

The V call is TRBV4-3, the J call TRBJ2-5; 9 bases match TRBD2. J was trimmed by 8 bases and V by 0 bases; bases with no gene match: 10. Germline CDR1 LGHNA, CDR2 YSLEER. The CDR3 runs 16 residues. CDR3 nucleotide sequence: TGCGCCAGCAGCCAAGACCTAGCTAGCGGGGTCCTCACCCAGTACTTC. Its protein is CASSQDLASGVLTQYF.

This chain joins TRBV6-5 and TRBJ1-1; 7 nucleotides agree with TRBD1. The V segment lost 5 bases and the J segment 0 bases; nucleotides outside the gene matches: 6. The germline gives CDR1 MNHEY, CDR2 SVGAGI. This CDR3 region has 15 residues. The CDR3 is CASSKTGQLNTEAFF. CDR3 coding DNA: TGTGCCAGCAGTAAGACGGGACAGCTGAACACTGAAGCTTTCTTT.

This clone occurred once. The V gene is TRBV4-2, the J gene TRBJ2-4; TRBD2 might be the D (5 bases). CDR1 LGHNA and CDR2 YNFKEQ come from the germline V gene. This CDR3 comprises 14 residues. Between the trimmed V and J ends, which lost 1 base and 2 bases, there was a span of 6 bases. The CDR3 region is CASSQGRSKNIQYF. CDR3 sequence (DNA): TGTGCCAGCAGCCAAGGGAGGTCCAAAAACATTCAGTACTTC.

The rearrangement joins TRBV11-2 to TRBJ2-6; 12 nucleotides line up with TRBD2. This CDR3 region has 18 residues. The V segment lost 4 bases and the J segment 0 bases; nucleotides outside the gene matches: 4. In germline, CDR1 is SGHAT, CDR2 FQNNGV. CDR3 DNA: TGTGCCAGCAGCTCTCGGACTAGCGGGATCTCTGGGGCCAACGTCCTGACTTTC. This encodes CASSSRTSGISGANVLTF.

The V gene is TRBV7-2, the J gene TRBJ1-3, with D possibly matching TRBD1 (5 bases). The germline V and J ends were trimmed by 6 bases and 0 bases, with 21 bases remaining between them. This CDR3 is 18 amino acids long. The germline V gene encodes CDR1 SGHTA and CDR2 FQGNSA. CDR3 DNA: TGTGCCAGCAGAACGATAGGAGACAGCCCTCTCTCTGGAAACACCATATATTTT. This codes for CASRTIGDSPLSGNTIYF. The full variable domain, rest sourced from reference TRBV7-2 and TRBJ1-3, is GAGVSQSPSNKVTEKGKDVELRCDPISGHTALYWYRQSLGQGLEFLIYFQGNSAPDKSGLPSDRFSAERTGGSVSTLTIQRTQQEDSAVYLCASRTIGDSPLSGNTIYFGEGSWLTVV.

The chain carries TRBV25-1 and TRBJ2-2, with D maybe TRBD2 (5 bases). Germline values: CDR1 MGHDK, CDR2 SYGVNS. V lost 5 bases and J 6 bases, leaving 13 bases between the germline ends. The CDR3 loop spans 14 amino acids. The CDR3, as DNA: TGTGCCAGCAGTTCAGCCGCCGGGGCCGGGGAGCTGTTTTTT. Translating gives CASSSAAGAGELFF.

The CDR3 here is CAQVEGETEAFF. DNA for the CDR3: TGTGCCCAAGTAGAGGGAGAAACTGAAGCTTTCTTT. This rearrangement joins TRBV7-2 to TRBJ1-1, with D uncertain. CDR3 length: 12 residues. CDR1 and CDR2 from the germline V gene are SGHTA and FQGNSA. The ends were cut back, 11 bases at V and 5 bases at J, with 15 bases in the middle.

In its sample, this clone was seen once. The rearrangement uses TRBV7-2 and TRBJ2-2, with TRBD1 matching 7 bases. The V gene's germline CDR1 is SGHTA and CDR2 FQGNSA. V dropped 1 base and J dropped 4; count of bases not matched to a gene: 6. This CDR3 spans 16 amino acids. The CDR3 is CASSLDGAGGTGELFF. The CDR3 DNA reads as TGTGCCAGCAGCTTAGACGGGGCAGGGGGCACCGGGGAGCTGTTTTTT.